These 21 T cell receptor beta chains originate from one sample sequenced in a study of blood T cells in healthy people across ages. Alongside a J-beta primer mix, a sample-barcoded 5' primer served in a second PCR lasting about 7 to 11 cycles. TCRdb itself ran the 5' RACE reads through MiXCR, one entry per CDR3 protein. The repertoire holds a few hundred thousand distinct CDR3 sequences, with around a quarter as singletons. This same sample was also taken into another study, of T cells of mothers and their children.

Specimen: blood. All receptors derive from a boy younger than 10 in good health.

The chain couples TRBV29-1 to TRBJ1-1; TRBD1 might be the D (6 bases). V lost 5 bases, J lost 2 bases, and 15 bases lay in between. Germline-derived CDR1 and CDR2 are SQVTM and ANQGSEA. There are 14 residues in the CDR3. The CDR3: CSVSATGSNTEAFF. CDR3 DNA sequence: TGCAGCGTTTCCGCAACAGGGAGCAACACTGAAGCTTTCTTT.

This clonotype was detected many times. J is TRBJ2-3 and V is TRBV7-9; 12 positions agree with TRBD2. Germline assignment: CDR1 SEHNR and CDR2 FQNEAQ (reference sequence). The length of the CDR3 is 15 residues. After removal of 6 bases from V and 2 bases from J, the junction contained 3 bases not matched to a gene. This CDR3 reads CASRTSGRTTDTQYF. The DNA for the CDR3 is TGTGCCAGCAGAACTAGCGGGAGGACCACAGATACGCAGTATTTT.

The chain carries TRBV6-6 and TRBJ1-4; 8 bases are a match to TRBD1. The CDR3 covers 16 residues. V lost 5 bases and J lost 6; bases outside the gene matches: 11. CDR1 MNHNY and CDR2 SVGAGI come from the germline V gene (reference sequence). The CDR3: CASSTGTGWTYEKLFF. The CDR3 bases are TGTGCCAGCAGTACCGGGACAGGATGGACCTATGAAAAACTGTTTTTT.

With respect to this clonotype: One end of the junction does not line up with germline, which may come from a read error. The V and J genes are TRBV6-6 and TRBJ1-2, with TRBD1 as a possible D gene (6 bases). CDR1 is MNHNY, CDR2 SVGAGI, per germline (reference sequence). The CDR3 sequence is 14 residues long. CDR3 residues: CASSTGRGNYGHTF. The CDR3 DNA follows: TGTGCCAGCAGTACCGGGAGGGGGAACTATGGCCACACCTTC.

The V call is TRBV12-3 or TRBV12-4, the J call TRBJ2-3, with 12 nucleotides matching TRBD2. The CDR3 has 14 amino acids. Trimming at V came to 5 bases and at J to 5 bases, leaving 2 bases not matched to a gene. The CDR3 bases are TGTGCCAGCAGTGGGGGACTAGCGGGAGATACGCAGTATTTT. Translation gives CASSGGLAGDTQYF.

The chain joins TRBV3-1 to TRBJ2-5, with 9 bases identical to TRBD2. The J call may be in error: the DNA end matches TRBJ2-1 better. The CDR3 is made up of 15 amino acids. The germline gives CDR1 LGHDT, CDR2 YNNKEL (reference sequence). DNA of the CDR3: TGTGCCAGCAGCCCCCGCGGGACTAGCCTCAATGAGCAGTTCTTC. As protein: CASSPRGTSLNEQFF.

The chain uses TRBV7-6 and TRBJ2-5, with 9 bases aligning to TRBD1. Germline V gives CDR1 SGHVS, CDR2 FNYEAQ. Germline trimming cut 1 base from V and 5 bases from J; bases unmatched to any gene: 8. The CDR3 is 16 amino acids. Written as DNA, the CDR3 is TGTGCCAGCAGCTTAGAGCCCACAGGGGGCGGGGAGACCCAGTACTTC. Amino acid sequence: CASSLEPTGGGETQYF.

V is TRBV29-1 and J is TRBJ2-5; 7 bases map to TRBD1. The end of the DNA is better explained by TRBJ2-7, so the J call may be wrong. Germline values: CDR1 SQVTM, CDR2 ANQGSEA. The CDR3 consists of 13 residues. CDR3 nucleotide sequence: TGCAGCGTAGTCCGGGACAGCACCTACGAGCAGTACTTC. Translating it yields CSVVRDSTYEQYF.

This clonotype was seen once. V and J are TRBV2 and TRBJ2-1; 9 bases agree with TRBD2. The CDR3 is 17 amino acids. After removal of 8 bases from V and 6 bases from J, the junction contained 17 bases not matched to a gene. Germline-derived CDR1 and CDR2 are SNHLY and FYNNEI. CDR3 coding DNA: TGTGCCAGCCCGAGGGCGGGAGGGCCCTTTTTCCTCAATGAGCAGTTCTTC. Translation gives CASPRAGGPFFLNEQFF.

J is TRBJ2-7 and V is TRBV10-3; D not resolved. The germline CDR1 and CDR2 sequences are ENHRY and SYGVKD. V was cut by 2 bases and J by 2 bases, with 10 bases left in between. The CDR3 length is 14 residues. The CDR3 nucleotides are TGTGCCATCAGTGAGACGCAGGTTACCTACGAGCAGTACTTC. Translating it yields CAISETQVTYEQYF.

The genes are TRBV7-6 and TRBJ2-5, with D hard to call. Trimming took off 5 bases at V and 5 bases at J, with 6 bases between the two ends. CDR1 and CDR2 (germline): SGHVS, FNYEAQ. The CDR3 consists of 11 residues. The CDR3 reads CASSMVETQYF. For the CDR3, the DNA is TGTGCCAGCAGCATGGTGGAGACCCAGTACTTC. The full variable domain, rest sourced from reference TRBV7-6 and TRBJ2-5, is GAGVSQSPRYKVTKRGQDVALRCDPISGHVSLYWYRQALGQGPEFLTYFNYEAQQDKSGLPNDRFSAERPEGSISTLTIQRTEQRDSAMYRCASSMVETQYFGPGTRLLVL.

This sequence joins TRBV20-1 and TRBJ2-3; 14 bases map to TRBD2. The germline CDR1 and CDR2 sequences are DFQATT and SNEGSKA (reference sequence). The trim removed 2 bases at V and 4 bases at J, leaving 14 bases unmatched. The CDR3 totals 19 residues. Here the CDR3 reads CSARMLRLAGGRDADTQYF. The CDR3 nucleotides read TGCAGTGCTAGAATGTTGAGACTAGCGGGAGGGCGAGACGCAGATACGCAGTATTTT.

V usage is TRBV7-9 and J usage is TRBJ1-2; D not resolved. The germline V gene encodes CDR1 SEHNR and CDR2 FQNEAQ (reference sequence). This CDR3 is 19 amino acids long. Trimming removed 4 bases from V and 4 bases from J, with 28 bases in between. CDR3: CASSSSYVCSPLHIYGYTF. DNA of the CDR3: TGTGCCAGCAGCTCCTCGTACGTATGCTCGCCCCTCCACATCTATGGCTACACCTTC.

V usage is TRBV4-3 and J usage is TRBJ2-2, with 12 bases matching TRBD2. CDR1 is LGHNA, CDR2 YSLEER, per germline. V lost 4 bases and J lost 7; bases outside the gene matches: 4. CDR3 length: 15 residues. CDR3 loop: CASSRGGLAGGELFF. CDR3 in DNA: TGCGCCAGCAGCCGCGGGGGACTAGCGGGCGGGGAGCTGTTTTTT.

There are a few counts of this clonotype. The V gene is TRBV7-8, the J gene TRBJ2-2, with D tentatively TRBD2 (6 bases). Germline CDR1 reads SGHVS; CDR2 reads FQNEAQ. The CDR3 is 18 residues long. V lost 5 bases to trimming and J lost 6 bases, with 25 bases between them. The CDR3 region is CASSDPPLSLGGSGELFF. CDR3 coding DNA: TGTGCCAGCAGCGATCCGCCCCTTAGTCTGGGGGGTTCCGGGGAGCTGTTTTTT.

V is TRBV5-1 and J is TRBJ2-7, with 9 bases that match TRBD1. The CDR3 runs 15 residues. V dropped 1 base and J dropped 7; count of bases not matched to a gene: 9. Per germline, CDR1 SGHRS and CDR2 YFSETQ. This CDR3 reads CASSLQGQGVLEQYF. The CDR3 coding sequence is TGCGCCAGCAGCTTGCAGGGACAGGGAGTGCTTGAGCAGTACTTC.

The chain links TRBV6-2 or TRBV6-3 to TRBJ2-7, with 9 bases lining up with TRBD2. The CDR3 consists of 17 residues. V dropped 5 bases and J dropped 4; count of bases not matched to a gene: 15. Germline V gene data show CDR1 as MNHEY and CDR2 as SVGEGT. The DNA for the CDR3 is TGTGCCAGCAGTCCTCACGGGATTGCGGGGGGGCCGTACGAGCAGTACTTC. Protein: CASSPHGIAGGPYEQYF.

The sample holds many counts of this clonotype. The J gene is TRBJ2-7, the V gene TRBV29-1; a weak D match, TRBD2 (7 bases). Trimming removed 0 bases at V and 3 bases at J, with 12 bases between. This CDR3 is 14 amino acids long. CDR1 and CDR2 from the germline V gene are SQVTM and ANQGSEA. The CDR3 DNA reads as TGCAGCGTTGAAGATCCTAGGGGGGGCTACGAGCAGTACTTC. Amino acids: CSVEDPRGGYEQYF.

The rearrangement links TRBV6-5 to TRBJ1-1; D not resolved. The germline V gene encodes CDR1 MNHEY and CDR2 SVGAGI. This CDR3 contains 14 residues. V was trimmed by 6 bases and J by 1 base, leaving 12 bases between them. CDR3 loop: CASSRQVTNTEAFF. The CDR3 bases are TGTGCCAGCAGCCGCCAGGTCACGAACACTGAAGCTTTCTTT.

The rearrangement joins TRBV6-1 to TRBJ2-5; tentatively, D is TRBD2 (6 bases). Trimming shortened V by 5 bases and J by 1 base, and 11 bases separated the two germline ends. Germline V lookup: CDR1 MNHNS, CDR2 SASEGT. The CDR3 contains 14 residues. The CDR3, as DNA: TGTGCCAGCAGTCGCGGGGAACTCCAAGAGACCCAGTACTTC. Protein sequence: CASSRGELQETQYF.

This clonotype was counted between two and nine times. This rearrangement joins TRBV5-5 to TRBJ2-7, with 7 bases lining up with TRBD1. Per germline, CDR1 SGHKS and CDR2 YYEKEE (reference sequence). The junction had 7 bases not matched to a gene; V was cut back by 4 bases and J by 12 bases. This CDR3 is built from 11 residues. This CDR3 is CASSLGTESYF. CDR3 coding DNA: TGTGCCAGCAGCCTCGGGACAGAATCGTACTTC.